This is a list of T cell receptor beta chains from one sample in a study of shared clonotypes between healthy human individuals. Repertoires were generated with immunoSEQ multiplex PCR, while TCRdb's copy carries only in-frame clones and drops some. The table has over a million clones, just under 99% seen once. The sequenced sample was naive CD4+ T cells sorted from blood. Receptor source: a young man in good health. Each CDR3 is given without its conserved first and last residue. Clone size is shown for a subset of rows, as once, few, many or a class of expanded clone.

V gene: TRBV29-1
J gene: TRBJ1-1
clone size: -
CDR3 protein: SVEEPSSNTEAF

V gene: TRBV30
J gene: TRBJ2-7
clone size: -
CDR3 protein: AWRVAGQSYEQY

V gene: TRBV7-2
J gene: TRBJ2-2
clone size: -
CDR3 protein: ASSLLPSGSTGELF

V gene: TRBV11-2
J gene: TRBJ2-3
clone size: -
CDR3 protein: ASSRQDTQY

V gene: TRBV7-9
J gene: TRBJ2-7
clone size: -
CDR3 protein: ASSLMTYEQY

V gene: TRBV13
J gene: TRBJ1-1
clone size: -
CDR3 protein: ASSLRTGVMNTEAF

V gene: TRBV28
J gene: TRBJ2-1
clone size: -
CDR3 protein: ASSLEVYNEQF

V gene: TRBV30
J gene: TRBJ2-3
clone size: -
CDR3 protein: AWSMGVAGTQY

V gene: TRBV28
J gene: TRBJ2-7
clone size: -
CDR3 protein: ASSLEAGGPGEQY

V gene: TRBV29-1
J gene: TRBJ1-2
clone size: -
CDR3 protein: QADRGVHGYT

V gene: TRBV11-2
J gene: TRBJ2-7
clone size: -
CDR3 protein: ASSLIDYEQY

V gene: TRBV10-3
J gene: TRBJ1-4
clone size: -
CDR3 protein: AISEWALKTINEKLF

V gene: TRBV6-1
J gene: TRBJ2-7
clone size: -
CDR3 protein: ASSEAQLTRFAYEQY

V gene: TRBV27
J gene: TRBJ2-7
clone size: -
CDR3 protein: ASSLQRASYEQY

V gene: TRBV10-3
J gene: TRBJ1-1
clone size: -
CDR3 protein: AISGQGKNTEAF

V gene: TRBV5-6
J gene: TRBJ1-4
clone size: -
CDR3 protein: ASSAGEKLF

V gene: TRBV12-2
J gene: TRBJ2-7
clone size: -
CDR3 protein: ASRLGAKQGKSYEQY

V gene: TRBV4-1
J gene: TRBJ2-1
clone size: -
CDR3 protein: ASSQGQYNEQF

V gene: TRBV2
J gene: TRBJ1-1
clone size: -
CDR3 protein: ASSEARESEAF

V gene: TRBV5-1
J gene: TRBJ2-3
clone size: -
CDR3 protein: ASSLVPGSTDTQY

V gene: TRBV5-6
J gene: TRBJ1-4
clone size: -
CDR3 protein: ASSLGGPGYEKLF

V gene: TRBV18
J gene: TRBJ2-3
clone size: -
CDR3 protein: ASSLGLAGVDTQY

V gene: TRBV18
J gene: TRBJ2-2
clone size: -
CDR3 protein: ASSQKRRVELF

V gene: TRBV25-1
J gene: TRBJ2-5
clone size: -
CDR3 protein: ASSERRTETQY

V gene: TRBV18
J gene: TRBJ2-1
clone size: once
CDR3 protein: ASSPPLPYGGEQF

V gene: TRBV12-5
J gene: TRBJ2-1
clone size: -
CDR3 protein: ASGLTSGRSNEQF

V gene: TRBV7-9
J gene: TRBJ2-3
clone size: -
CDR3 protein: ASSPTTASTDTQY

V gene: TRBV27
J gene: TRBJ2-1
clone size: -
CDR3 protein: ASSLRLAGGLYNEQF

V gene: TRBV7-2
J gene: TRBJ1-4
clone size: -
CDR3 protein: ASSLSGVTTNEKLF

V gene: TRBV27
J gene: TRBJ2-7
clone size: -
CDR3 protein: ASSLSSSGPSSYEQY

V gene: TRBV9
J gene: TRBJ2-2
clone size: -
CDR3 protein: ASSVVTPFSGTGAFFTGELF

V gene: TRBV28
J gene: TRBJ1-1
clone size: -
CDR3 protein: ASSFYDRVNTEAF

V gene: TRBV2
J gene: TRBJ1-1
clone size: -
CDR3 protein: ASLTSEVNTEAF

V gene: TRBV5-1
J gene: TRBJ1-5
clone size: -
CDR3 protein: ASSPTTGHQPQH

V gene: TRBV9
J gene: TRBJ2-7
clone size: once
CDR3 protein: ASSVFPTSSYEQY

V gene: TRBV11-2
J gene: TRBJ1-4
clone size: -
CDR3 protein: ASSSYRSPGEKLF

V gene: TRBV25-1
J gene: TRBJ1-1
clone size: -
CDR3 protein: ASSEWVKGIAF

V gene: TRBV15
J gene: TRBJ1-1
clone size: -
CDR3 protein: ATSRGSGFDEAF

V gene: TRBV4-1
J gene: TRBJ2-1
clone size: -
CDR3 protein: ASSLIPASSYNEQF

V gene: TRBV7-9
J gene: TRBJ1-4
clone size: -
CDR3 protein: ASSPLPLEKLF

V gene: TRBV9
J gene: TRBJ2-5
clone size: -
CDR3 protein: ASSRVGTQTQY

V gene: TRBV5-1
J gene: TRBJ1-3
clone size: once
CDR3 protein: ASSLGAPSSGNTIY

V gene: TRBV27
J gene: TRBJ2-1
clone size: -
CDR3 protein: ASATEGLENNEQF

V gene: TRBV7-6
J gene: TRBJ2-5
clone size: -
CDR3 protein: ATQTENQETQY

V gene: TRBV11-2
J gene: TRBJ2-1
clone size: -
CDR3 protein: ASASLAGGPYNEQF

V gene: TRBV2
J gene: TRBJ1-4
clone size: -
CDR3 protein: ASSDRAQGFPT

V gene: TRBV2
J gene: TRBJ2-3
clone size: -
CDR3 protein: ASRGRVSTDTQY

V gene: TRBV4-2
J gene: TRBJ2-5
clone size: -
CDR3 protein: ASSQESGRGETQY

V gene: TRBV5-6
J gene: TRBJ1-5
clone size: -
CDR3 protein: ASTVRGARNQPQH

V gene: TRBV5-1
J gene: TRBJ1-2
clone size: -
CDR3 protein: ASSLTRGLDGYT

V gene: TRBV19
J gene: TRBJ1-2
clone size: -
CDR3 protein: ASSIGTGYYGYT

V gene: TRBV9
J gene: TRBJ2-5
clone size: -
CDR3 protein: ASSAGTSGRGETQY

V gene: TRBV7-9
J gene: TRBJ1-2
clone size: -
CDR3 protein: ASNADRNYGYT